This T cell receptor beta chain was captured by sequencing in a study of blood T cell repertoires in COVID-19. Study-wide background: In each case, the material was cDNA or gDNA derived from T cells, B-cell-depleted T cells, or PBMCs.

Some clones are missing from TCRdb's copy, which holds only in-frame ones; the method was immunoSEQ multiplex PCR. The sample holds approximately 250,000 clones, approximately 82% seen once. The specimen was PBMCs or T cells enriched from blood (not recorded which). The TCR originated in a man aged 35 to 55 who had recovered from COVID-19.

CDR3 loop: CASSAGGSSYEQYF. CDR3 DNA: TGTGCCAGCAGCGCCGGAGGGAGCTCCTACGAGCAGTACTTC. The chain is built from TRBV9 and TRBJ2-7, with D perhaps matching TRBD2 (6 bases). The CDR3 totals 14 residues. The V and J ends lost 3 bases and 0 bases respectively, with 10 bases between them. Germline assignment: CDR1 SGDLS and CDR2 YYNGEE.